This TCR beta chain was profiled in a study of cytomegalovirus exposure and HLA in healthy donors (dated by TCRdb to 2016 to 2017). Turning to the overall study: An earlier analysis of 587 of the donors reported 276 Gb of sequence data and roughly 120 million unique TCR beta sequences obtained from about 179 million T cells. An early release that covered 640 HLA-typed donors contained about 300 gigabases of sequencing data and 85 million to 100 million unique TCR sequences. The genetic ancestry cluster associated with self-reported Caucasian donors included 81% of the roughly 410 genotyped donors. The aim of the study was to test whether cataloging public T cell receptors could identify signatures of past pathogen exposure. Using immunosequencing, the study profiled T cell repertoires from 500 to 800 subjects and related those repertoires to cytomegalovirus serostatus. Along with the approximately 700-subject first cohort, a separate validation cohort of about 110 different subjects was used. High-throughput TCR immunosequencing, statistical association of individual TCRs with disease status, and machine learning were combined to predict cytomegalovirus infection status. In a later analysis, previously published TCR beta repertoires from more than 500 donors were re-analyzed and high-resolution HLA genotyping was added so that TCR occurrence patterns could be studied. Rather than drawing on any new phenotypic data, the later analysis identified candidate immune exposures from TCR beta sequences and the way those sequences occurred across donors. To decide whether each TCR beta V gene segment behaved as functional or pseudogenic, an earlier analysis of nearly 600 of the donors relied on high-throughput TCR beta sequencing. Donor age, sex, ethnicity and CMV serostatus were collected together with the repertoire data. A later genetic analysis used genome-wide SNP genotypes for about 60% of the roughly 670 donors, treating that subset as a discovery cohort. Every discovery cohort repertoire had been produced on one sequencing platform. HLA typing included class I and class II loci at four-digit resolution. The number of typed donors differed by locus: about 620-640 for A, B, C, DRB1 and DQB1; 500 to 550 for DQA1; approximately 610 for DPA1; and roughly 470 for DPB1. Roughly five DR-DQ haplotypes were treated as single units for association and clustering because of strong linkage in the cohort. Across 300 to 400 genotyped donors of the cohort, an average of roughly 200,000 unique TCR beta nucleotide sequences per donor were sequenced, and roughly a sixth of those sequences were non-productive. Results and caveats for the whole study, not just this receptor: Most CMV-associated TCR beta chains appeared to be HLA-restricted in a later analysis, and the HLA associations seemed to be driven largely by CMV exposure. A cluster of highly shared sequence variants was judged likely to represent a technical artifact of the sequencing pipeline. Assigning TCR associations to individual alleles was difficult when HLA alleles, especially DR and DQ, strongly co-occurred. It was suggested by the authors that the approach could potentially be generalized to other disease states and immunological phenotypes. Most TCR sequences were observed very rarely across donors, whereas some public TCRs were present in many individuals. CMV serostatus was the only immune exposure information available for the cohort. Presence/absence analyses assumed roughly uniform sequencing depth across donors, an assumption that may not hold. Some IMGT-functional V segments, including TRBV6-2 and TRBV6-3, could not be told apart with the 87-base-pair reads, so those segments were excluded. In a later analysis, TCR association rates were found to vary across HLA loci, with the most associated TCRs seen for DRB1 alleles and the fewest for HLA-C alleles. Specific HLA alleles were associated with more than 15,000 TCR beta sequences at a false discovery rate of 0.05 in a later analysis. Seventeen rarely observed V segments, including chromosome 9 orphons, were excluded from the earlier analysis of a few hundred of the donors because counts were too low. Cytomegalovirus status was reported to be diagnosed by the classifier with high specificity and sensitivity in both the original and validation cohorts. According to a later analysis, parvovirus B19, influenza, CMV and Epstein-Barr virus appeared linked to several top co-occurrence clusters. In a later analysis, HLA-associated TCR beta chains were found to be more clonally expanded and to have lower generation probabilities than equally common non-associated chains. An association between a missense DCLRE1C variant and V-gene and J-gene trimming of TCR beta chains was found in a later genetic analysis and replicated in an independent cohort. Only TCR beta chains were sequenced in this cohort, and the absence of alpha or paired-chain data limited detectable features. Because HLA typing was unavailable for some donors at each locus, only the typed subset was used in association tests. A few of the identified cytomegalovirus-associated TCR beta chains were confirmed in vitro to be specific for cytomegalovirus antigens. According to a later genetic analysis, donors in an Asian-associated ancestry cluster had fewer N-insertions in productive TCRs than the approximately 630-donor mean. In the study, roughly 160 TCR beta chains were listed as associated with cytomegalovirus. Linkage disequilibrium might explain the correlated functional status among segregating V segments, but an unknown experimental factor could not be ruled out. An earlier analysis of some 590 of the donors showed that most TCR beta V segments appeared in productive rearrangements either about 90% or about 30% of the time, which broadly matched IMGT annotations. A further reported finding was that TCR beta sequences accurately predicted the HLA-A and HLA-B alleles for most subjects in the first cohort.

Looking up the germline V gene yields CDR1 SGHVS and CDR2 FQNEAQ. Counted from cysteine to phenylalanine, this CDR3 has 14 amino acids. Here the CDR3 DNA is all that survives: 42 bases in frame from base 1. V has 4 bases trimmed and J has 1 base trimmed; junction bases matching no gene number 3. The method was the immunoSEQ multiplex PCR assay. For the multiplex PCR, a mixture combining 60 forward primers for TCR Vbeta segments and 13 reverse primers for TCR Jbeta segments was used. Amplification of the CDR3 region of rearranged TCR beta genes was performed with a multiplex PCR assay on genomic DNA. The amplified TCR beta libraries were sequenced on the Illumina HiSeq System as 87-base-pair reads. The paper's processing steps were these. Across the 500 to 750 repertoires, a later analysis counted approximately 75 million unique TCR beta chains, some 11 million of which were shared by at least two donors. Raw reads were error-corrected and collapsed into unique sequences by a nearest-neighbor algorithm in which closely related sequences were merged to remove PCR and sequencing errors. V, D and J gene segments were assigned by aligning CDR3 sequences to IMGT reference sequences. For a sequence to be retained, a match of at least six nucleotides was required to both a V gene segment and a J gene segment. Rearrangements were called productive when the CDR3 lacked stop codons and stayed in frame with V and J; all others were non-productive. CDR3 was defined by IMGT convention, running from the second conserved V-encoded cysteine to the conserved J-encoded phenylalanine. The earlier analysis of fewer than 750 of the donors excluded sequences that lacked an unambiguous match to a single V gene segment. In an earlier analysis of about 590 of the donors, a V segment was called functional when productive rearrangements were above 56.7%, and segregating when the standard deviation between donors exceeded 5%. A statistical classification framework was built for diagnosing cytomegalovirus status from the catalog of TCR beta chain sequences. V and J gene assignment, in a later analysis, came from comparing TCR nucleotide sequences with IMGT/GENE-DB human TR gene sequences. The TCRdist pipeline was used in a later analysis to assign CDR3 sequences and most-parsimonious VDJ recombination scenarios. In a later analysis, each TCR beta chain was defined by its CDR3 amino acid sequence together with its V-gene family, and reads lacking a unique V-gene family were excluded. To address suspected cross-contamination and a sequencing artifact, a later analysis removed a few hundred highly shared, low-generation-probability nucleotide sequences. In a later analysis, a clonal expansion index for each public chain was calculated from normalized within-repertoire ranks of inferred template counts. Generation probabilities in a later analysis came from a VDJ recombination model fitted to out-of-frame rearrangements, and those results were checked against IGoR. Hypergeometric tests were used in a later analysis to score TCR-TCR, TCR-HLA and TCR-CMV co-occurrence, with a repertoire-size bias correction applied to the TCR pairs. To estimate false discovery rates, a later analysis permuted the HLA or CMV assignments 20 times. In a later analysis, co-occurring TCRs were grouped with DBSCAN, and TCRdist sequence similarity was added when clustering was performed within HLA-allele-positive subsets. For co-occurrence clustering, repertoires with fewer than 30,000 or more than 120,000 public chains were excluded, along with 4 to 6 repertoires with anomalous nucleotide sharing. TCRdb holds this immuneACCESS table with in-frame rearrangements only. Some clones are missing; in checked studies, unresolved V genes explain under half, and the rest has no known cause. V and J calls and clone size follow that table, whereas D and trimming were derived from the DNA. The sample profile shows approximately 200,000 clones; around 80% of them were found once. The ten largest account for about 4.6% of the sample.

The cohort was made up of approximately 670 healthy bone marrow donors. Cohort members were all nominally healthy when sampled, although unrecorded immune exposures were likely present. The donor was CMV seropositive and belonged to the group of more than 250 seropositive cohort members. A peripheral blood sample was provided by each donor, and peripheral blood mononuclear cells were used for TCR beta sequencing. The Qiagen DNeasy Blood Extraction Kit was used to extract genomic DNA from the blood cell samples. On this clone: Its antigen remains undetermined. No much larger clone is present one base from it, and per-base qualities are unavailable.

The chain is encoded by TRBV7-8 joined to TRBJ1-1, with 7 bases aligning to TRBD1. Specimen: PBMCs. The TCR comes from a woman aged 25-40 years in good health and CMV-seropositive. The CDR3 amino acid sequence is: CASSSTGTNTEAFF. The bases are TGTGCCAGCAGCTCGACAGGGACGAACACTGAAGCTTTCTTT.